This TCR beta chain stems from a study of T cells in Graves' hyperthyroidism and ophthalmopathy. Study-level results: With a median lead of about 6.9 months before onset, the model predicted ophthalmopathy.

This clonotype was counted many times. The antigen remains unidentified. No progression to ophthalmopathy during 18 months of follow-up defined stable disease. Diagnosis of hyperthyroidism was new in patients aged 18 to 65, and its duration was under 2 months. V was pared by 4 bases and J by 7 bases, with 8 bases of the junction left unmatched. The CDR3 sequence is 14 residues long. Germline CDR1 and CDR2: MDHEN and SYDVKM. RNA transcripts gave rise to amplified TCR beta CDR3 regions. Initially, a first-round RT-PCR of the TCR CDR3 employed the HTBI primer set. Each CDR3 protein is one row after TCRdb ran MiXCR on the multiplex PCR reads. This table holds some 200,000 distinct CDR3 sequences, roughly 17% found once.

Sequencing used blood. The sequence came from a man aged 45 to 65 with Graves' hyperthyroidism. The V call is TRBV28, the J call TRBJ1-2; TRBD1 aligns across 8 bases. The CDR3 nucleotides are TGTGCCAGCAGTTCCTCCGGGACAGGCTTTGGCTACACCTTC. It is translated as CASSSSGTGFGYTF.